The rows below give T cell receptor beta chains drawn from one sample of a study of siplizumab effects on memory and regulatory T cells. Profiling relied on immunoSEQ multiplex PCR, and the TCRdb table lists in-frame clones only, not all of them. The profile shows approximately 56,000 clones, 95% to 98% of them singletons. Source material: naive CD8+ T cells sorted from blood. These receptor sequences come from a human donor in good health. Both conserved end residues are part of each CDR3. Fields, in order: V gene, D gene, clone size, J gene, CDR3 protein, CDR3 DNA. The D gene is left open where the match is weak. Not all rows give a size; the values are once, few, many and, for expanded clones, a class.

TRBV5-4,NA,NA,TRBJ2-7,CASSSRGTPGEQYF,TGTGCCAGCAGCTCGCGGGGTACCCCCGGCGAGCAGTACTTC
TRBV5-6,NA,NA,TRBJ2-7,CASQGGWDSYEQYF,TGTGCCAGTCAAGGAGGGTGGGACTCCTACGAGCAGTACTTC
TRBV7-9,TRBD1,NA,TRBJ1-2,CASSSGGAVYGYTF,TGTGCCAGCAGTTCAGGGGGCGCAGTATATGGCTACACCTTC
TRBV11-3,TRBD1,NA,TRBJ2-7,CASSHRDRAYEQYF,TGTGCCAGCAGCCATCGGGACAGGGCCTACGAGCAGTACTTC
TRBV27,TRBD1,once,TRBJ2-7,CASSPGTGNYEQYF,TGTGCCAGCAGTCCCGGGACAGGCAACTACGAGCAGTACTTC
TRBV6-1,NA,once,TRBJ2-7,CASSGPPTYEQYF,TGTGCCAGCAGTGGCCCCCCGACCTACGAGCAGTACTTC
TRBV9,TRBD2,NA,TRBJ2-7,CASSEGLAGTYEQYF,TGTGCCAGCAGCGAGGGACTAGCGGGAACCTACGAGCAGTACTTC
TRBV9,NA,NA,TRBJ2-7,CASSPRGGTSSYEQYF,TGTGCCAGCAGCCCCAGGGGTGGGACGAGTTCCTACGAGCAGTACTTC
TRBV5-5,TRBD2,NA,TRBJ2-1,CASSPGLAGHNEQFF,TGTGCCAGCAGCCCGGGACTAGCGGGACACAATGAGCAGTTCTTC
TRBV27,NA,NA,TRBJ2-2,CASTLSSPDTGELFF,TGTGCCAGCACCCTGAGCAGCCCGGACACCGGGGAGCTGTTTTTT
TRBV7-9,NA,NA,TRBJ2-1,CASSLSDTYNEQFF,TGTGCCAGCAGCTTAAGCGACACCTACAATGAGCAGTTCTTC
TRBV7-8,NA,NA,TRBJ2-7,CASSIPAGQLYEQYF,TGTGCCAGCAGCATACCCGCCGGACAGCTCTACGAGCAGTACTTC
TRBV5-6,TRBD2,NA,TRBJ2-2,CASSLMWGRLAGGSGELFF,TGTGCCAGCAGCTTGATGTGGGGGCGCCTGGCGGGAGGGTCCGGGGAGCTGTTTTTT
TRBV13,TRBD2,NA,TRBJ2-1,CASRYSGLAALLYNEQFF,TGTGCCAGCAGGTATTCGGGACTAGCGGCCCTTTTGTACAATGAGCAGTTCTTC
TRBV7-2,NA,NA,TRBJ1-4,CASNLVGGGNEKLFF,TGTGCCAGCAACTTAGTGGGAGGCGGAAATGAAAAACTGTTTTTT
TRBV10-3,NA,NA,TRBJ1-1,CAISVFGQLMNTEAFF,TGTGCCATCAGTGTTTTTGGACAGCTAATGAACACTGAAGCTTTCTTT
TRBV10-1,NA,few,TRBJ2-7,CASSESMGYEQYF,TGCGCCAGCAGTGAGTCGATGGGCTACGAGCAGTACTTC
TRBV6-6,TRBD1,NA,TRBJ2-7,CASSWTGGHEQYF,TGTGCCAGCAGTTGGACAGGGGGCCACGAGCAGTACTTC
TRBV7-9,NA,NA,TRBJ2-1,CASSLYVNEQFF,TGTGCCAGCAGCTTATACGTGAATGAGCAGTTCTTC
TRBV27,TRBD2,once,TRBJ2-1,CAAGLAGGDEQFF,TGTGCCGCGGGACTAGCGGGAGGCGATGAGCAGTTCTTC
TRBV11-3,NA,NA,TRBJ1-2,CASSLDPLGNYGYTF,TGTGCCAGCAGCTTAGATCCGCTCGGGAACTATGGCTACACCTTC
TRBV5-6,NA,once,TRBJ1-5,CASSPGQNQPQHF,TGTGCCAGCAGCCCTGGACAGAATCAGCCCCAGCATTTT
TRBV27,TRBD1,once,TRBJ2-7,CASSQQGPGGSYEQYF,TGTGCCAGCAGTCAACAGGGGCCCGGCGGATCCTACGAGCAGTACTTC
TRBV2,TRBD2,NA,TRBJ2-3,CASRAADAGLAGDTQYF,TGTGCCAGCAGAGCCGCCGATGCGGGACTAGCGGGAGATACGCAGTATTTT
TRBV6-5,NA,NA,TRBJ1-1,CTSSYSVGDRAFF,TGTACCAGCAGTTACTCTGTAGGGGATAGGGCTTTCTTT
TRBV6-6,NA,NA,TRBJ2-7,CASSSADNLYEQYF,TGTGCCAGCAGTTCAGCGGACAACCTCTACGAGCAGTACTTC
TRBV11-3,TRBD1,once,TRBJ2-1,CASSPPGQTYNEQFF,TGTGCCAGCAGCCCCCCGGGACAGACCTACAATGAGCAGTTCTTC
TRBV6-6,NA,NA,TRBJ1-4,CASSHSVGLGEKLFF,TGTGCCAGCAGTCATTCGGTGGGGTTAGGAGAAAAACTGTTTTTT
TRBV11-3,NA,NA,TRBJ2-3,CASSLPGGEAYFSSTDTQYF,TGTGCCAGCAGCTTACCCGGCGGAGAGGCCTATTTTTCTAGCACAGATACGCAGTATTTT
TRBV4-1,NA,NA,TRBJ2-5,CASSQRHREETQYF,TGCGCCAGCAGCCAAAGACACAGGGAGGAGACCCAGTACTTC
TRBV19,TRBD1,NA,TRBJ2-5,CASSIESSDRGYQETQYF,TGTGCCAGTAGTATAGAATCCTCGGACAGGGGATACCAAGAGACCCAGTACTTC
TRBV27,NA,NA,TRBJ2-7,CASSLGQNYEQYF,TGTGCCAGCAGTTTGGGGCAGAACTACGAGCAGTACTTC
TRBV4-1,NA,NA,TRBJ2-3,CASSPFGGMSTDTQYF,TGCGCCAGCAGCCCATTTGGCGGGATGAGCACAGATACGCAGTATTTT
TRBV28,TRBD1,NA,TRBJ2-6,CASSYRGLGANVLTF,TGTGCCAGCAGTTACAGGGGGCTTGGGGCCAACGTCCTGACTTTC
TRBV19,NA,NA,TRBJ2-7,CASSKGGYEQYF,TGTGCCAGTAGTAAGGGCGGATACGAGCAGTACTTC
TRBV5-1,NA,NA,TRBJ2-7,CASSPETATYEQYF,TGCGCCAGCAGCCCAGAAACAGCTACCTACGAGCAGTACTTC
TRBV5-1,NA,NA,TRBJ2-5,CASSLVPDSQETQYF,TGCGCCAGCAGCTTAGTTCCGGACAGCCAAGAGACCCAGTACTTC
TRBV7-2,NA,NA,TRBJ2-1,CASSFRPDNEQFF,TGTGCCAGCAGCTTCCGACCCGACAATGAGCAGTTCTTC
TRBV7-3,TRBD2,NA,TRBJ2-1,CASSHGLAGGFEQFF,TGTGCCAGCAGCCATGGGCTAGCGGGAGGGTTTGAGCAGTTCTTC
TRBV4-1,NA,NA,TRBJ2-4,CASSQVLAAKNIQYF,TGCGCCAGCAGCCAAGTCCTAGCGGCCAAAAACATTCAGTACTTC
TRBV29-1,NA,NA,TRBJ2-7,CSAGVGYEQYF,TGCAGCGCCGGGGTGGGGTACGAGCAGTACTTC
TRBV29-1,NA,NA,TRBJ1-2,CSVEDEGEGYTF,TGCAGCGTTGAAGATGAGGGAGAAGGCTACACCTTC
TRBV5-4,TRBD1,NA,TRBJ1-2,CASSPGTAVGYTF,TGTGCCAGCAGCCCCGGGACAGCTGTTGGCTACACCTTC
TRBV15,TRBD2,NA,TRBJ2-2,CATRIGLAGLTGELFF,TGTGCCACCAGGATCGGACTAGCGGGACTGACCGGGGAGCTGTTTTTT
TRBV5-1,NA,NA,TRBJ1-2,CASSWPQPKGGGYGYTF,TGCGCCAGCAGCTGGCCCCAGCCTAAGGGCGGGGGCTATGGCTACACCTTC
TRBV27,NA,NA,TRBJ2-7,CASSLMAGYEQYF,TGTGCCAGCAGTTTAATGGCAGGCTACGAGCAGTACTTC
TRBV28,TRBD1,NA,TRBJ1-2,CASSLEGASGYTF,TGTGCCAGCAGTTTAGAGGGGGCCTCTGGCTACACCTTC
TRBV9,NA,once,TRBJ2-2,CASSEGGPATGELFF,TGTGCCAGCAGCGAAGGGGGGCCGGCCACCGGGGAGCTGTTTTTT